A single sample gave rise to the 10 T cell receptor beta chains below, sequenced in a study of cytomegalovirus exposure and HLA in healthy donors. PCR involved 60 Vbeta and 13 Jbeta primers. Libraries were prepared by immunoSEQ multiplex PCR; TCRdb keeps only in-frame clonotypes and omits some of them. The table includes over 100,000 clones, around 84% detected once. The sequenced sample consisted of PBMCs. The receptor set was obtained from a woman between 18 and 29 years old in good health and CMV-seropositive.

The chain combines TRBV19 with TRBJ2-7; 7 nucleotides line up with TRBD1. Germline lookup yields CDR1 LNHDA and CDR2 SQIVND (reference sequence). This CDR3 has 14 residues. V dropped 5 bases and J dropped 2; count of bases not matched to a gene: 6. This CDR3 reads CASSLGQDPYEQYF. Here the CDR3 DNA reads TGTGCCAGTAGTCTTGGACAGGACCCCTACGAGCAGTACTTC.

V is TRBV5-4 and J is TRBJ2-6, with a possible D match to TRBD2 (6 bases). The CDR3 has 16 residues. Per germline, CDR1 SGHNT and CDR2 YYREEE (reference sequence). Between the trimmed V and J ends, which lost 4 bases and 0 bases, there was a span of 11 bases. CDR3 bases: TGTGCCAGCAGCCAGGGCGGGGCCTCTGGGGCCAACGTCCTGACTTTC. It yields the protein CASSQGGASGANVLTF.

The chain employs TRBV10-2 and TRBJ2-5; 9 bases agree with TRBD2. In germline, CDR1 is WSHSY, CDR2 SAAADI. The junction had 5 bases not matched to a gene; V was cut back by 2 bases and J by 1 base. This CDR3 has 16 residues. The CDR3 nucleotides read TGCGCCAGCAGTGAGGCAGGAGCGGGGGGCCAAGAGACCCAGTACTTC. Its protein is CASSEAGAGGQETQYF.

The J gene is TRBJ2-5, the V gene TRBV7-6; perhaps TRBD2 as D (5 bases). Per germline, CDR1 SGHVS and CDR2 FNYEAQ. The CDR3 is 15 residues long. V shed 1 base and J shed 5 bases, with 14 bases lying between them. CDR3 in DNA: TGTGCCAGCAGCTTAGTAGAGGGAATGAGGGAGACCCAGTACTTC. Translated, it gives CASSLVEGMRETQYF.

V is TRBV6-1 and J is TRBJ2-1; D possibly corresponds to TRBD2 (7 bases). The CDR3 has 13 residues. Germline V gene sequence: CDR1 MNHNS, CDR2 SASEGT. V was clipped by 2 bases and J by 16 bases, with 18 bases between them. The CDR3 coding sequence is TGTGCCAGCAGTGAATTTCTAGGGGGGGGAGGCTTCTTC. It encodes CASSEFLGGGGFF.

This clone was found once. The chain has TRBV6-1 and TRBJ1-2; TRBD1 agrees at 9 bases. This CDR3 comprises 14 residues. The V and J ends lost 3 bases and 7 bases, in that order; junction bases with no gene match: 6. CDR1 and CDR2 from the germline V gene are MNHNS and SASEGT. CDR3 coding DNA: TGTGCCAGCAGTGAGTTACAGGGGGCACTTGGCTACACCTTC. Translating it yields CASSELQGALGYTF.

The chain couples TRBV28 to TRBJ1-1; 7 bases match TRBD1. The junction had 3 bases not matched to a gene; V was cut back by 5 bases and J by 6 bases. The germline V gene encodes CDR1 MDHEN and CDR2 SYDVKM. The CDR3 consists of 12 residues. The CDR3 spells CASSIQGAEAFF. CDR3 nucleotide sequence: TGTGCCAGCAGTATCCAGGGGGCTGAAGCTTTCTTT.

CDR3 sequence: CSAIGTLYNEQFF. CDR3 DNA sequence: TGCAGCGCTATAGGGACATTATACAATGAGCAGTTCTTC. This sequence joins TRBV29-1 and TRBJ2-1; TRBD1 is a possible D gene (6 bases). Germline CDR1 is SQVTM and CDR2 is ANQGSEA. The CDR3 runs 13 residues. V lost 7 bases, J lost 4 bases, and 14 bases lay in between.

The rearrangement uses TRBV19 and TRBJ1-2; no firm D call. V shed 4 bases and J shed 2 bases, with 8 bases lying between them. In germline, CDR1 is LNHDA, CDR2 SQIVND (reference sequence). The CDR3 length is 13 residues. For the CDR3, the DNA is TGTGCCAGTAGTACGGGAGCCAACTATGGCTACACCTTC. Translating it yields CASSTGANYGYTF.

CDR3 loop: CASSLDKSTDTQYF. DNA for the CDR3: TGTGCCAGCAGCTTAGATAAATCCACTGATACGCAGTATTTT. The V gene is TRBV7-9, the J gene TRBJ2-3; the D is unclear. V was shortened by 1 base and J by 6 bases, with 11 bases between the two germline ends. CDR3 length equals 14 residues. Germline CDR1 is SEHNR and CDR2 is FQNEAQ (reference sequence).